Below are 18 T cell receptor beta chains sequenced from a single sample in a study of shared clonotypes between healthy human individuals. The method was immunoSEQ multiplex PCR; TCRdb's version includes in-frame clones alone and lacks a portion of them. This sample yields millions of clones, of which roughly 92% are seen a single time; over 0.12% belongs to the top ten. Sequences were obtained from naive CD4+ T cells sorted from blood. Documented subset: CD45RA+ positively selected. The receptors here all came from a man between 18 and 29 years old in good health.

CDR3 residues: CASSLSQNSYNEQFF. The CDR3 nucleotides are TGCGCCAGCAGCTTGAGTCAGAACTCCTACAATGAGCAGTTCTTC. This chain connects TRBV5-1 to TRBJ2-1; D unclear. Germline V gene lookup returns CDR1 SGHRS and CDR2 YFSETQ. The CDR3 totals 15 residues. Trimming removed 1 base at V and 0 bases at J, with 8 bases between. Complete variable domain (other parts from reference TRBV5-1 and TRBJ2-1): KAGVTQTPRYLIKTRGQQVTLSCSPISGHRSVSWYQQTPGQGLQFLFEYFSETQRNKGNFPGRFSGRQFSNSRSEMNVSTLELGDSALYLCASSLSQNSYNEQFFGPGTRLTVL.

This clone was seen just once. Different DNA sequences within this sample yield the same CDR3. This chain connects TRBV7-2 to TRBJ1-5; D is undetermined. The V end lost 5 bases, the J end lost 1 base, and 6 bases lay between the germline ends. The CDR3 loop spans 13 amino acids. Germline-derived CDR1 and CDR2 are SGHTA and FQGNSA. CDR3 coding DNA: TGTGCCAGCAGCCCTGGAAGCAATCAGCCCCAGCATTTT. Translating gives CASSPGSNQPQHF.

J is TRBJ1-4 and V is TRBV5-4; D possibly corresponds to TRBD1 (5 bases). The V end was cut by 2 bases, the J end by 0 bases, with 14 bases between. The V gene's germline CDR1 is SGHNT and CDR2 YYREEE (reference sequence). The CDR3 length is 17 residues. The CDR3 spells CASSLRQNSATNEKLFF. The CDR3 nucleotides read TGTGCCAGCAGCTTACGACAGAACTCTGCAACTAATGAAAAACTGTTTTTT.

CDR3 in amino acids: CASQGGGAYNSPLHF. The CDR3 DNA sequence: TGTGCCAGCCAGGGAGGGGGTGCCTATAATTCACCCCTCCACTTT. The chain recombines TRBV6-6 with TRBJ1-6; D may be TRBD1 (6 bases). The germline V gene has CDR1 MNHNY and CDR2 SVGAGI (reference sequence). The V and J ends lost 8 bases and 2 bases respectively, with 13 bases between them. There are 15 residues in the CDR3.

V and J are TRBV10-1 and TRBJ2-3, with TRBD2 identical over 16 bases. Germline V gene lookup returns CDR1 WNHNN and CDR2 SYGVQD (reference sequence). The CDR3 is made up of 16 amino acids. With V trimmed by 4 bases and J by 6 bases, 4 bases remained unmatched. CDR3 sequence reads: CASSVGTSGGADTQYF. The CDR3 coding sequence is TGCGCCAGCAGTGTCGGGACTAGCGGGGGGGCGGATACGCAGTATTTT.

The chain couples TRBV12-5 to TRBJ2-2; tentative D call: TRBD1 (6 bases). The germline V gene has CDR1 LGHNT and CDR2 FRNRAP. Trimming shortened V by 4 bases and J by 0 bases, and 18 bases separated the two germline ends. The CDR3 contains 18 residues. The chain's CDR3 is CASGSSPQGKANTGELFF. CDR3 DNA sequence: TGTGCTAGTGGTTCTTCACCACAGGGAAAAGCGAACACCGGGGAGCTGTTTTTT.

DNA of the CDR3: TGTGCCAGCAGCGTAGATGTGGGAGGGAGCTCCTACAATGAGCAGTTCTTC. This gives the protein CASSVDVGGSSYNEQFF. The chain carries TRBV9 and TRBJ2-1, with 7 bases matching TRBD2. After removal of 0 bases from V and 0 bases from J, the junction contained 6 bases not matched to a gene. This CDR3 is built from 17 residues. Germline loops: CDR1 SGDLS, CDR2 YYNGEE.

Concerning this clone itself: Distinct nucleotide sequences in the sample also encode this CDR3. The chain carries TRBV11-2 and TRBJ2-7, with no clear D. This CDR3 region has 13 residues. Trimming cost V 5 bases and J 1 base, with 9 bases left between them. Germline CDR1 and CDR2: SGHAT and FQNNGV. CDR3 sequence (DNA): TGTGCCAGCAGCCCGTCCCTTTCCTACGAGCAGTACTTC. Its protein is CASSPSLSYEQYF.

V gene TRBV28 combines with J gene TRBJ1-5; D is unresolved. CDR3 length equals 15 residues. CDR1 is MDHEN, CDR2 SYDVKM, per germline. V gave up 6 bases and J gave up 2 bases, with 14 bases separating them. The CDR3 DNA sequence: TGTGCCAGCAGCCCCTCGGAAACGGGCAATCAGCCCCAGCATTTT. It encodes CASSPSETGNQPQHF.

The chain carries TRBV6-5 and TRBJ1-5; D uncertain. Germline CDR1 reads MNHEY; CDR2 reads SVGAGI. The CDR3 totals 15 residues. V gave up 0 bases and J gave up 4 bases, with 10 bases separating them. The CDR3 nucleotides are TGTGCCAGCAGTTACTCGGTCAGAGCTAATCAGCCCCAGCATTTT. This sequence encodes CASSYSVRANQPQHF.

CDR3 region: CASSMAGTGLETQYF. In DNA, the CDR3 is TGCGCCAGCAGCATGGCCGGGACAGGGTTGGAGACCCAGTACTTC. The rearrangement links TRBV5-1 to TRBJ2-5; 9 bases fit TRBD1. The CDR3 runs 15 residues. With V trimmed by 4 bases and J by 5 bases, 9 bases remained unmatched. Germline-derived CDR1 and CDR2 are SGHRS and YFSETQ.

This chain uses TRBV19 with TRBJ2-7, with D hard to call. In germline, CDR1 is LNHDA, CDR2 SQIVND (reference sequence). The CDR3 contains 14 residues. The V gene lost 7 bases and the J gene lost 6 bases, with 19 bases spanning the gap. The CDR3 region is CASTRFQRDGEQYF. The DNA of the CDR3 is TGTGCCAGTACGAGGTTTCAAAGGGATGGCGAGCAGTACTTC.

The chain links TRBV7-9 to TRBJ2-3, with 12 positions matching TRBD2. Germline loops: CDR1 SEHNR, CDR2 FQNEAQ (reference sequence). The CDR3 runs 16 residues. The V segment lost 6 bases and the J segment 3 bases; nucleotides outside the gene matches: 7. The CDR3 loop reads CASSLGLAGNTDTQYF. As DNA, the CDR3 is TGTGCCAGCAGTCTCGGACTAGCGGGGAATACAGATACGCAGTATTTT.

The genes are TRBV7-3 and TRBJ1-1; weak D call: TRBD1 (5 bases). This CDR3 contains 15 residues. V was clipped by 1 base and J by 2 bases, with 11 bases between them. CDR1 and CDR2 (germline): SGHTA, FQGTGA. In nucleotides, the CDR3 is TGTGCCAGCAGCTTAAGGGGCGCGGGAAACACTGAAGCTTTCTTT. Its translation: CASSLRGAGNTEAFF.

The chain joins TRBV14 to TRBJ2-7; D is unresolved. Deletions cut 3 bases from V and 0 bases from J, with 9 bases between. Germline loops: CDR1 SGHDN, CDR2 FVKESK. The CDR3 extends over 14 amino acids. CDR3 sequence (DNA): TGTGCCAGCAGCCAGCAGGCCCTCTCCTACGAGCAGTACTTC. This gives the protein CASSQQALSYEQYF.

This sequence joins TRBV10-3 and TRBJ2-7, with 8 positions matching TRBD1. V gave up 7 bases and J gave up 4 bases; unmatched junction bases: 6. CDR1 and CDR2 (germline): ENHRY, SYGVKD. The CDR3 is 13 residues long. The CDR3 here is CAIKAGGIYEQYF. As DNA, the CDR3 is TGTGCCATCAAGGCAGGGGGCATATACGAGCAGTACTTC.

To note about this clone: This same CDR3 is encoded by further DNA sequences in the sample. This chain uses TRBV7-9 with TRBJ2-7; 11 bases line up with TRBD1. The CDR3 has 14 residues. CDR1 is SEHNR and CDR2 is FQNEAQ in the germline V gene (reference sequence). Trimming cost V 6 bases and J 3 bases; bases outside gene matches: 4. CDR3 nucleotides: TGTGCCAGCAGTCGGACAGGGGGCGGCTACGAGCAGTACTTC. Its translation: CASSRTGGGYEQYF.

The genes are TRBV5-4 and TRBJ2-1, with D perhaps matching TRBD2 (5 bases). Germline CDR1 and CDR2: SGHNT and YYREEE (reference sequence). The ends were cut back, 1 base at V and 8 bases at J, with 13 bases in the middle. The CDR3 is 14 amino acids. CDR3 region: CASSLQASSDEQFF. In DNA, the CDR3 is TGTGCCAGCAGCTTGCAGGCTAGTAGCGATGAGCAGTTCTTC.